Presented here are 23 T cell receptor beta chains from one specimen sequenced in a study of shared clonotypes between healthy human individuals. The data were produced by immunoSEQ multiplex PCR, yet TCRdb's version contains in-frame clones alone and is incomplete. The data contain about 680,000 clones, around 67% of them seen just once; the ten biggest clones take up 1.5% to 2%. Sequenced sample: memory CD4+ T cells sorted from blood. Subset in this sample: CD45RA-negative fraction. Receptors were obtained from a woman aged 30 to 39 in good health.

This chain uses TRBV10-3 with TRBJ2-7; D not certain. Per the germline V gene, CDR1 is ENHRY and CDR2 is SYGVKD. Trimming left V 0 bases short and J 5 bases short, with 8 bases between. This CDR3 spans 13 amino acids. CDR3 nucleotide sequence: TGTGCCATCAGTGAGTCGAGCGTCCACGAGCAGTACTTC. Translation gives CAISESSVHEQYF.

The chain employs TRBV9 and TRBJ1-3; 9 bases are a match to TRBD1. The V gene's germline CDR1 is SGDLS and CDR2 YYNGEE. This CDR3 comprises 16 residues. Trimming removed 0 bases from V and 3 bases from J; junction bases left unmatched: 4. The CDR3 here is CASSVDHRGLGNTIYF. As DNA, the CDR3 is TGTGCCAGCAGCGTAGATCACAGGGGGCTTGGAAACACCATATATTTT.

The rearrangement links TRBV7-7 to TRBJ2-2; D ambiguous. Germline-derived CDR1 and CDR2 are SSHAT and FNYEAQ (reference sequence). The CDR3 runs to 14 residues. The ends were cut back, 3 bases at V and 4 bases at J, with 9 bases in the middle. DNA of the CDR3: TGTGCCAGCAGCTTTCAGCGAAGCACCGGGGAGCTGTTTTTT. It is translated as CASSFQRSTGELFF. Supplemented by reference TRBV7-7 and TRBJ2-2, the full variable domain reads GAGVSQSPRYKVTKRGQDVTLRCDPISSHATLYWYQQALGQGPEFLTYFNYEAQPDKSGLPSDRFSAERPEGSISTLTIQRTEQRDSAMYRCASSFQRSTGELFFGEGSRLTVL.

The J gene is TRBJ2-5, the V gene TRBV7-8; TRBD1 matches at 7 bases. Germline loops: CDR1 SGHVS, CDR2 FQNEAQ. V was pared by 7 bases and J by 3 bases, with 14 bases of the junction left unmatched. The CDR3 loop spans 16 amino acids. In DNA form, the CDR3 reads TGTGCCAGCACCCCAACCAGGCAGGGGGAAAAAGAGACCCAGTACTTC. It translates to CASTPTRQGEKETQYF.

Concerning this clone: A far larger clone is only one base removed, so a read error is likely. The V and J genes are TRBV7-6 and TRBJ2-6, with D unresolved. V lost 4 bases, J lost 0 bases, and 7 bases lay in between. This CDR3 comprises 15 residues. Per the germline V gene, CDR1 is SGHVS and CDR2 is FNYEAQ. The CDR3: CASSSRPSGANVLTF. The CDR3 bases are TGTGCCAGCAGCTCACGCCCCTCTGGGGCCAACGTCCTGACTTTC.

The chain links TRBV5-6 to TRBJ1-2; unclear D gene. The germline V gene encodes CDR1 SGHDT and CDR2 YYEEEE. Trimming cost V 0 bases and J 6 bases, with 9 bases left between them. The CDR3 runs 13 residues. The chain's CDR3 is CASSLGGFDGYTF. The CDR3 DNA is TGTGCCAGCAGCTTGGGGGGTTTCGATGGCTACACCTTC.

J is TRBJ2-5 and V is TRBV4-2; the match to TRBD1 covers 8 bases. This CDR3 comprises 17 residues. Germline CDR1 and CDR2: LGHNA and YNFKEQ. The V gene end was trimmed by 1 base and the J gene end by 5 bases; junction bases not matched to a gene: 12. The CDR3 spells CASSQGEGPGGVETQYF. DNA of the CDR3: TGTGCCAGCAGCCAAGGAGAAGGCCCAGGGGGCGTGGAGACCCAGTACTTC.

This clone was counted a single time. The V gene is TRBV5-4, the J gene TRBJ2-2; TRBD2 matches 7 bases. Germline V gene lookup returns CDR1 SGHNT and CDR2 YYREEE (reference sequence). V lost 3 bases, J lost 2 bases, and 7 bases stayed unmatched. The CDR3 has 16 amino acids. As DNA, the CDR3 is TGTGCCAGCAGCTCTTTAGCGGGCCCAAACACCGGGGAGCTGTTTTTT. As protein: CASSSLAGPNTGELFF.

This sequence joins TRBV9 and TRBJ2-2; 12 bases fit TRBD2. The trim removed 4 bases at V and 5 bases at J, leaving 6 bases unmatched. Germline CDR1 is SGDLS and CDR2 is YYNGEE. This CDR3 has 16 amino acids. CDR3 nucleotide sequence: TGTGCCAGCAGCCCAAGGACTAGCGGGATAACCGGGGAGCTGTTTTTT. Its translation is CASSPRTSGITGELFF.

The chain combines TRBV19 with TRBJ1-2; D uncertain. CDR1 is LNHDA and CDR2 is SQIVND in the germline V gene (reference sequence). V lost 3 bases and J lost 0, with 11 bases in between. The CDR3 runs 15 residues. The chain's CDR3 is CASSIGDLANYGYTF. CDR3 nucleotides: TGTGCCAGTAGTATTGGAGACTTAGCTAACTATGGCTACACCTTC.

Concerning this clone: Just one base apart from a much larger clone, this may be a read error. The same CDR3 is also encoded by other DNA sequences in this sample. This sequence joins TRBV5-1 and TRBJ2-1, with 12 positions matching TRBD2. The V and J ends lost 5 bases and 7 bases, in that order; junction bases with no gene match: 4. In germline, CDR1 is SGHRS, CDR2 YFSETQ. The CDR3 contains 14 residues. CDR3 nucleotide sequence: TGCGCCAGCAGTCCCGGGACTAGCGGGAATGAGCAGTTCTTC. This gives the protein CASSPGTSGNEQFF.

This clone was counted only a few times. The chain couples TRBV28 to TRBJ2-5; a possible D gene is TRBD2 (7 bases). CDR3 size: 15 residues. V was trimmed by 6 bases and J by 9 bases, leaving 23 bases between them. Germline lookup yields CDR1 MDHEN and CDR2 SYDVKM. CDR3 sequence: CASSPGDTSRGAQYF. In nucleotides, the CDR3 is TGTGCCAGCAGCCCCGGGGACACCAGCCGGGGGGCCCAGTACTTC.

The chain employs TRBV2 and TRBJ2-4, with 8 bases lining up with TRBD2. V lost 3 bases and J lost 0; bases outside the gene matches: 1. Germline-derived CDR1 and CDR2 are SNHLY and FYNNEI. The CDR3 length is 15 residues. This CDR3 reads CASSDGTRAKNIQYF. The CDR3 DNA reads as TGTGCCAGCAGTGACGGGACTAGAGCCAAAAACATTCAGTACTTC.

About this clone: The sample holds other DNA sequences that translate to the same CDR3. The CDR3 loop is CASSVGGETQYF. CDR3 in DNA: TGTGCCAGCAGCGTAGGAGGGGAGACCCAGTACTTC. J is TRBJ2-5 and V is TRBV9; TRBD2 is a possible D gene (5 bases). This CDR3 contains 12 residues. Looked up from germline, CDR1 is SGDLS and CDR2 is YYNGEE. V was shortened by 0 bases and J by 5 bases, with 5 bases between the two germline ends.

About this clone itself: The same CDR3 also results from other DNA sequences found in this sample. This chain uses TRBV7-6 with TRBJ2-5, with D perhaps TRBD2 (5 bases). Germline V gives CDR1 SGHVS, CDR2 FNYEAQ. V was clipped by 3 bases and J by 5 bases, with 7 bases between them. The CDR3 is 12 amino acids. The CDR3 DNA is TGTGCCAGCAGCTTGAGCGGCGAGACCCAGTACTTC. It yields the protein CASSLSGETQYF.

The chain carries TRBV29-1 and TRBJ2-7; TRBD1 is a possible D gene (6 bases). CDR1 SQVTM and CDR2 ANQGSEA come from the germline V gene. This CDR3 is 13 amino acids long. Trimming left V 6 bases short and J 7 bases short, with 19 bases between. The CDR3 DNA reads as TGCAGCGTGCTCCGGGACACGCCAGGGGAGCAGTACTTC. It codes for CSVLRDTPGEQYF.

The J gene is TRBJ2-2, the V gene TRBV2; D unresolved. V was shortened by 7 bases and J by 3 bases, with 12 bases between the two germline ends. The CDR3 has 14 amino acids. CDR1 and CDR2 (germline): SNHLY, FYNNEI. CDR3 amino acids: CASKVAPHTGELFF. The CDR3 DNA is TGTGCCAGCAAGGTAGCACCCCACACCGGGGAGCTGTTTTTT. Complete variable domain (other parts from reference TRBV2 and TRBJ2-2): EPEVTQTPSHQVTQMGQEVILRCVPISNHLYFYWYRQILGQKVEFLVSFYNNEISEKSEIFDDQFSVERPDGSNFTLKIRSTKLEDSAMYFCASKVAPHTGELFFGEGSRLTVL.

The genes are TRBV9 and TRBJ2-1; 9 bases fit TRBD1. CDR1 and CDR2 from the germline V gene are SGDLS and YYNGEE. The CDR3 length is 14 residues. J was trimmed by 7 bases and V by 3 bases; bases with no gene match: 5. The DNA of the CDR3 is TGTGCCAGCAGCGCTACAGGGGGCATAAATGAGCAGTTCTTC. Translation gives CASSATGGINEQFF.

Concerning this clone itself: Relative to the germline gene, one junction end is altered; a read error may explain this. V gene TRBV2 combines with J gene TRBJ1-2; D call uncertain. Germline V gene lookup returns CDR1 SNHLY and CDR2 FYNNEI. The CDR3 length is 11 residues. DNA of the CDR3: TGTGCCAGCAGTGAAGCCCCGGCCCCCGCCTTC. Translation gives CASSEAPAPAF.

The chain couples TRBV2 to TRBJ2-5; D may be TRBD1 (5 bases). Trimming removed 4 bases at V and 1 base at J, with 10 bases between. The CDR3 has 14 amino acids. CDR1 is SNHLY and CDR2 is FYNNEI in the germline V gene. CDR3: CASSGAGLQETQYF. DNA of the CDR3: TGTGCCAGCAGTGGGGCAGGGCTCCAAGAGACCCAGTACTTC.

The V gene is TRBV4-2, the J gene TRBJ2-5; D not certain. Germline lookup yields CDR1 LGHNA and CDR2 YNFKEQ. Deletions cut 4 bases from V and 5 bases from J, with 17 bases between. The length of the CDR3 is 15 residues. The CDR3 DNA is TGTGCCAGCAGCCCCACTGATGGGTCAAGGGAGACCCAGTACTTC. This translates into CASSPTDGSRETQYF.

Many counts were recorded for this clone. Other nucleotide sequences in the sample specify the same CDR3. The gene calls are TRBV2 and TRBJ2-3, with 12 bases fitting TRBD2. The trim removed 5 bases at V and 2 bases at J, leaving 8 bases unmatched. Germline V gives CDR1 SNHLY, CDR2 FYNNEI. The CDR3 is 17 residues long. The CDR3 is CASSPRLAGDFTDTQYF. In DNA form, the CDR3 reads TGTGCCAGCAGTCCTAGACTAGCGGGGGACTTCACAGATACGCAGTATTTT.

The chain combines TRBV7-9 with TRBJ1-1, with TRBD1 identical over 8 bases. Germline V gene data show CDR1 as SEHNR and CDR2 as FQNEAQ (reference sequence). The CDR3 has 14 residues. V shed 5 bases and J 0 bases; nucleotides not matched to a gene: 2. The CDR3 region is CASSQGQVNTEAFF. The DNA of the CDR3 is TGTGCCAGCAGCCAGGGACAGGTGAACACTGAAGCTTTCTTT.